This T cell receptor (beta chain) was retrieved from a study of pediatric ulcerative colitis. The assay was run at survey level. Using immunoSEQ multiplex PCR, the repertoire was profiled, and TCRdb retains in-frame clones only, with some absent. The sample contains some 25,000 clones, over 55% of which appear only once. Germline-derived CDR1 and CDR2 are MGHDK and SYGVNS. Trimming removed 2 bases from V and 4 bases from J, with 6 bases in between. CDR3 size: 12 residues. Study results and limitations: Repertoires came from total lymphocyte DNA, not specific subsets. A couple of rectal clonotypes were found only in ulcerative colitis patients, all of them. Ulcerative colitis patients shared more blood-rectal clones than controls.

This clone was seen a few times. Its antigen is undetermined. The rectum was sampled with one to two pinch biopsies at colonoscopy. The clonotype originates from a boy aged 10-17 years with severe ulcerative colitis. The rearrangement uses TRBV25-1 and TRBJ2-7; D gene ambiguous. Material: gut tissue. CDR3 DNA sequence: TGTGCCAGCAGTGAAGCGGTATACGAGCAGTACTTC. As protein: CASSEAVYEQYF.